The rows below give T cell receptor beta chains drawn from one sample of a study of tumor-infiltrating lymphocytes in primary liver carcinoma. In TCRdb, the multiplex PCR reads were re-called with MiXCR into one record per CDR3 protein. The data hold under 85,000 distinct CDR3 sequences, with approximately 72% observed a single time. Sequencing was done on a sample of liver tumor tissue from sampling region 1. These TCRs come from a man aged 40-50 years with primary liver carcinoma and hepatitis B virus infection. Both conserved end residues are part of each CDR3. Fields, in order: CDR3 length, J gene, D gene, V gene, clone size, CDR3 DNA, CDR3 protein. A D gene is named only where the DNA matches it firmly. A row's size may be missing; if present it is once, few, many or a size class.

13,TRBJ2-5,NA,TRBV29-1,many,TGCAGCGTTGGAACCATAAATAAAGAGACCCAGTACTTC,CSVGTINKETQYF
11,TRBJ2-1,TRBD2,TRBV30,NA,TGTGCCTGGTGTAGGGAGGGATCGGAGTTCTTC,CAWCREGSEFF
16,TRBJ2-5,NA,TRBV6-1,NA,TGTGCCAGCGGAACAACACCCAATGAATTTCGGGGGACCCAGTACTTC,CASGTTPNEFRGTQYF
15,TRBJ2-7,NA,TRBV4-1,few,TGCGTCAGCAGTCTTCGGGGAGGGGGCTCCTACGAGCAGTACTTC,CVSSLRGGGSYEQYF
11,TRBJ2-7,NA,TRBV11-2,medium-sized,TGTGCCAGCAGCTGGGGTAACGAGCAGTACTTC,CASSWGNEQYF
15,TRBJ1-2,TRBD1,TRBV28,NA,TGTGCCAGCAGTACCGGACCCGGGACAGCCAGTGGCTGCGCCTTC,CASSTGPGTASGCAF
17,TRBJ2-1,NA,TRBV4-1,NA,TGCGCCAGCAGCCTTATGATGCTAGCGAGCAGGTCCAATGAGCAGTTCTTT,CASSLMMLASRSNEQFF
13,TRBJ2-7,NA,TRBV12-3/TRBV12-4,NA,TGTGACAGCAGCCCGACAGGATCCTACGAGCAGTACTTC,CDSSPTGSYEQYF
16,TRBJ2-7,NA,TRBV6-5,medium-sized,TGTGCCAGCAGTCCATGGACGGGGGACCGCCCCTACGAGCAGTACTTC,CASSPWTGDRPYEQYF
14,TRBJ2-7,TRBD2,TRBV30,few,TGTGCCTGGAGTGCTAGCGGGATCTTTCCCGAGAAGTACTTC,CAWSASGIFPEKYF
17,TRBJ2-7,NA,TRBV4-1,NA,TGCGCCAGCAGCCAAGAACCTATGGAGGGGTCATCCTACGGGCAGTACTTC,CASSQEPMEGSSYGQYF
16,TRBJ2-3,TRBD2,TRBV4-2,NA,TGTCCCAGCCGCCTCGGACTAGCGGGCGACCCAGATACGCAGTATTTT,CPSRLGLAGDPDTQYF
13,TRBJ2-2,NA,TRBV12-3/TRBV12-4,NA,TGTGCCAGCAGCTACAGGAGCACCAGGGAGCTGTTTTTT,CASSYRSTRELFF
14,TRBJ2-5,NA,TRBV4-1,NA,TGCGCCAGCAGTCGGACTAGGGGGGGAGAGACCAAGTGCTTC,CASSRTRGGETKCF
17,TRBJ2-1,NA,TRBV11-1,NA,TGTGCCAGCAGCCTGGGATTACCGGGAGAAGTCGACAATGAGCAGCTCTTC,CASSLGLPGEVDNEQLF
12,TRBJ2-7,NA,TRBV28,few,TGTGCCAGCACCGGAGATCCCTGGGAGCAGTACTTC,CASTGDPWEQYF
15,TRBJ2-7,NA,TRBV5-5,NA,TGTGCCAGCAGCTACTCTTACGGTAGCTACTACGGGCAGTACTTC,CASSYSYGSYYGQYF
13,TRBJ2-1,NA,TRBV29-1,NA,TGTAGCGTTGAGGACACCGTGGGCGACGAGCAGTTCTTC,CSVEDTVGDEQFF
15,TRBJ2-1,NA,TRBV6-1,many,TGTGCCAGCGCCCGACTAGGGAGCTCCTACAATGAGCAGTTCTTC,CASARLGSSYNEQFF
10,TRBJ2-1,NA,TRBV29-1,NA,TGCAGCGGACGGGACAATGGGCAGTTCTTC,CSGRDNGQFF
16,TRBJ2-3,TRBD2,TRBV11-2,once,TGTATCAGCAGCTCTCGGACTAGTAGGAGCACAGATACGCAGTATTTT,CISSSRTSRSTDTQYF
11,TRBJ2-7,NA,TRBV11-1,NA,TGTGCCAGCAGCGTGGCTGACGAGCAGCACTTC,CASSVADEQHF
14,TRBJ1-3,NA,TRBV28,NA,TGTGCCAGCAGTCACCGAACGGGGGGGAACACCATATATTTT,CASSHRTGGNTIYF
14,TRBJ1-1,NA,TRBV6-5,NA,TGTGCCAGCAGTTACGGCGGGGTGGACATTGAAGCTTTCTTT,CASSYGGVDIEAFF
16,TRBJ2-7,NA,TRBV11-2,NA,TGTGCCAGCAGCTTAGATCCGGGCTACGGTATCTACGAGCAGTACTTC,CASSLDPGYGIYEQYF
14,TRBJ2-7,NA,TRBV11-1,many,TGTGCCAGCAGCCCGGACTACCAAGCCAGCGCGCAGTACTTC,CASSPDYQASAQYF
14,TRBJ2-5,NA,TRBV29-1,NA,TGCAGCGTTGAAGATCGGTTAGGGACGGAGACCCAGTACTTC,CSVEDRLGTETQYF
15,TRBJ1-2,NA,TRBV6-5,NA,TGTACCAACAGTGTAGGGAGTTCGGCTAACTATGACTACACCTTC,CTNSVGSSANYDYTF
15,TRBJ2-7,NA,TRBV4-1,NA,TGCGCCAGCAGCTCAGGCTCTTTGACCCCCTACGAGCAGTACTTC,CASSSGSLTPYEQYF